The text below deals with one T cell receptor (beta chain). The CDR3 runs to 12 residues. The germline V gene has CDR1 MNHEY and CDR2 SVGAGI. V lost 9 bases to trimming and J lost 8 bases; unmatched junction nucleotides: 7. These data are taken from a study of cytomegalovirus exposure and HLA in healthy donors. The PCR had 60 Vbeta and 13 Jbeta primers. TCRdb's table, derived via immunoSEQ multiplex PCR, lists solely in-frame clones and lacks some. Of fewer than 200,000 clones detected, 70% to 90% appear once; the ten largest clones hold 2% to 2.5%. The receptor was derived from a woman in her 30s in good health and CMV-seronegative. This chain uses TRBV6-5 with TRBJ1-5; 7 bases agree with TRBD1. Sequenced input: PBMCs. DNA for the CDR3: TGTGCCAGAAAGACAGGGCGAGAGCCCCAGCATTTT. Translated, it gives CARKTGREPQHF.